A selection of T cell receptor beta chains follows, all from one sample in a study of blood T cell repertoires in COVID-19. Method: immunoSEQ multiplex PCR; TCRdb's copy keeps in-frame clones and lacks some. The table includes 120,000 or so clones, 86% detected once. The source material was peripheral blood. The receptors were sampled from a man aged 65 to 79 who had recovered from COVID-19. The CDR3 runs from the conserved cysteine through the conserved F or W.

>TRBV7-3
CASSKNGQGYEQYF
>TRBV7-2
CASSLEGDQPQHF
>TRBV12-3/TRBV12-4
CASSWGRSYEQYF
>TRBV5-1
CASSLGQGTGELFF
>TRBV9
CASSARQGGVRTEAFF
>TRBV24-1
CATSTGDYGYTF
>TRBV5-1
CASSFSGSYNEQFF
>TRBV24-1
CATSDPTGPRETQYF
>TRBV10-1
CASSELAGDTDTQYF
>TRBV9
CASSAFQSRTAGNTIYF
>TRBV6-5
CASSTGTNTEAFF
>TRBV11-3
CASSLGRYNEQFF
>TRBV5-1
CASSLAPVTPYSNQPQHF
>TRBV5-1
CASSPAGQQETQYF
>TRBV9
CASSTGGSGNTIYF
>TRBV5-5
CASSLRAGGPDTQYF
>TRBV15
CATSTNTNTEAFF
>TRBV10-3
CAISESSHNSPLHF
>TRBV30
CAWSQGGGDNQPQHF
>TRBV5-1
CASSLGDWNNEQFF
>TRBV6-1
CASSEFDRGYEQYF
>TRBV3-1/TRBV3-2
CASRKTGAPYEQYF
>TRBV4-1
CASSRAPSEKLFF
>TRBV24-1
CATSALTGSTDTQYF
>TRBV19
CASSIPGQGSSPLHF
>TRBV5-1
CASSLTSGTYNEQFF
>TRBV27
CASSWGTGEFTDTQYF
>TRBV19
CASSEQGFGNYGYTF
>TRBV4-2
CASTQVGRVAGNTIYF
>TRBV6-5
CASRFGTGRSPLHF
>TRBV5-1
CASSLIGAEETQYF
>TRBV21-1
CASSKTLAGGEQFF
>TRBV5-1
CASSLDGGVNTEAFF
>TRBV9
CASSGGQGFPSYEQYF
>TRBV14
CASSPILGSQGMAFF
>TRBV6-5
CASSPGGRNEKLFF
>TRBV7-2
CASTLWWGTSYGYTF
>TRBV6-5
CASTLFSGANVLTF
>TRBV2
CASKGAGNTIYF
>TRBV2
CASLGLGENEQFF
>TRBV6-5
CASSQGGGYTF
>TRBV4-2
CASSLHSNNEQFF
>TRBV4-1
CASSHPGQGNEKLFF
>TRBV5-6
CASSSGTDQETQYF
>TRBV3-1/TRBV3-2
CASSNAGVSYNSPLHF
>TRBV19
CASSIRISGSGQETQYF
>TRBV4-2
CASSQGRQEIETQYF
>TRBV28
CASSSRKDRWYGYTF
>TRBV15
CATSRDLDRGTEAFF
>TRBV5-1
CASSLSGQGLRGNEKLFF
>TRBV18
CASSPTGDNEQFF
>TRBV27
CASTSPGGDSSGANVLTF
>TRBV5-4
CASSFQLAVSTDTQYF
>TRBV28
CASSFADTGELFF
>TRBV2
CASSALAYEQYF
>TRBV7-2
CASSSGTGVYEQYF
>TRBV10-3
CAISESGTSPLF
>TRBV6-5
CASTFRTGRGNGYTF
>TRBV6-2/TRBV6-3
CASSYGGGQVYEQYF
>TRBV4-1
CASSQVSDSSNQPQHF